The entry below describes one T cell receptor (beta chain). Indicated time point: 2013-2014 season, 7 days after vaccination. Sorted blood CD4 subsets were sequenced before and after adults received seasonal inactivated influenza vaccine. This sample was taken from a study of follicular helper T cells after annual influenza vaccination. Generated by immunoSEQ multiplex PCR, the TCRdb table keeps only in-frame clones and is missing some. Here the sample spans 8,500 to 9,000 clones, 75% to 85% being singletons. The CDR3 sequence is 14 residues long. With 10 bases removed from V and 0 bases from J, the gap between germline ends came to 12 bases. Germline loops: CDR1 LGHNA, CDR2 YSLEER.

The V call is TRBV4-3, the J call TRBJ2-2, with unresolved D. The origin of this receptor is an adult who received the influenza vaccine. The source was CXCR5+ CD38- circulating T follicular helper cells from blood, collected 7 days after influenza vaccination. Subset reported: circulating Tfh, non-naive CD4+CXCR5+PD-1+ (ICOS+CD38+ or ICOS-CD38-). Written as DNA, the CDR3 is TGCGCCACCACCCAGCAGCCGAACACCGGGGAGCTGTTTTTT. As protein: CATTQQPNTGELFF.